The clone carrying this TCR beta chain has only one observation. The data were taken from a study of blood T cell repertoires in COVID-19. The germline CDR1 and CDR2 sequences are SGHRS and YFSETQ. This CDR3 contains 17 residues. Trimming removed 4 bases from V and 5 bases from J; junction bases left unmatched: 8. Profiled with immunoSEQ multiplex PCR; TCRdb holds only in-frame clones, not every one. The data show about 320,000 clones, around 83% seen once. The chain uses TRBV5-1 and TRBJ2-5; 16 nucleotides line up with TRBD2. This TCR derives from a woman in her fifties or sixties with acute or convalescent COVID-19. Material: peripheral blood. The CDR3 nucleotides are TGCGCCAGCAGCGAAGGGACTAGCGGGAGGGCCCTGGAGACCCAGTACTTC. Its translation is CASSEGTSGRALETQYF.